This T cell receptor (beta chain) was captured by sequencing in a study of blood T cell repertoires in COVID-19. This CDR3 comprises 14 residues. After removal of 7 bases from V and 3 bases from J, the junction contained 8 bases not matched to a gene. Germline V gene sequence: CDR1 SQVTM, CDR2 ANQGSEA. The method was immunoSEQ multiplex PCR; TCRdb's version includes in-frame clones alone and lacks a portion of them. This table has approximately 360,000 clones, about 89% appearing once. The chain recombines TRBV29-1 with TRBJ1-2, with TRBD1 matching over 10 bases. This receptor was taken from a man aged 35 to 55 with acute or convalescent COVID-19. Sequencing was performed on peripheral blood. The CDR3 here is CSASGQGVDYGYTF. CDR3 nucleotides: TGCAGCGCCTCCGGACAGGGGGTAGACTATGGCTACACCTTC.